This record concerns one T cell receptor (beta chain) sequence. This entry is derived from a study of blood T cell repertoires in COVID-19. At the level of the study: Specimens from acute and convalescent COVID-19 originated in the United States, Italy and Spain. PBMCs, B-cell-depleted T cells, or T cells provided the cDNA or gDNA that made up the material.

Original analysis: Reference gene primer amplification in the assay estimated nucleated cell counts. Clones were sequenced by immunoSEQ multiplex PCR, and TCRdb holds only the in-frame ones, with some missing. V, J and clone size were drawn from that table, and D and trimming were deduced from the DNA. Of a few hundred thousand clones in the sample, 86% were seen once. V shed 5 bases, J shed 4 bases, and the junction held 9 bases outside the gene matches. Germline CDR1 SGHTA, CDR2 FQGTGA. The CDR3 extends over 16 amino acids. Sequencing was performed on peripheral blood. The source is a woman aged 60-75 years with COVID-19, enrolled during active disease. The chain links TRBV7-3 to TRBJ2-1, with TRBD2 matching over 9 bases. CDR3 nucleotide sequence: TGTGCCAGCAGCCTCGCGAGCGGGGGGTTTTACAATGAGCAGTTCTTC. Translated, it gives CASSLASGGFYNEQFF.